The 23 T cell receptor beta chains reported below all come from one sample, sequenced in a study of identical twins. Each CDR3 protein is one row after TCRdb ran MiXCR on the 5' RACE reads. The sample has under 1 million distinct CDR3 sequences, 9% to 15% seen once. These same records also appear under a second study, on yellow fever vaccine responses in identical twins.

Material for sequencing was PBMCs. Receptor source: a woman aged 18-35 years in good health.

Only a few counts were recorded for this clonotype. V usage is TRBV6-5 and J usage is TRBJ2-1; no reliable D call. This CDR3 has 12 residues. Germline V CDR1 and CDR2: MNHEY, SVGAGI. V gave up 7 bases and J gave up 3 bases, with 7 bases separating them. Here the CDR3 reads CASNGRYNEQFF. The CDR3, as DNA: TGTGCCAGCAACGGCCGCTACAATGAGCAGTTCTTC.

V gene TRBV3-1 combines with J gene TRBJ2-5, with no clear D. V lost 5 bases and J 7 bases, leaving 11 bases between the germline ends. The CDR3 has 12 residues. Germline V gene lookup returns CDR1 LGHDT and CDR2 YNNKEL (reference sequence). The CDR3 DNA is TGTGCCAGCAGCGCCCGCCAGTTGACCCAGTACTTC. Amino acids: CASSARQLTQYF.

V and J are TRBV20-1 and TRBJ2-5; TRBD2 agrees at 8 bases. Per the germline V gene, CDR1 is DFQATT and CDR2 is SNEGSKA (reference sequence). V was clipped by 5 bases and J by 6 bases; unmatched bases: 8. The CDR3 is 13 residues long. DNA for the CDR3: TGCAGTGCTCCCGGACTAGCCGTAAAGACCCAGTACTTC. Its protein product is CSAPGLAVKTQYF.

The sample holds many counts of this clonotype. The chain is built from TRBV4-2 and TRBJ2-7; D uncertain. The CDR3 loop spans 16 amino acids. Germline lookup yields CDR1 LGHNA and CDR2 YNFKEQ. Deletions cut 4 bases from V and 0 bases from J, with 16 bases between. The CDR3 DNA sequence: TGTGCCAGCAGCCTATCGGTCGCCGTAGGCTCCTACGAGCAGTACTTC. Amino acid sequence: CASSLSVAVGSYEQYF.

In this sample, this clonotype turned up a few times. CDR3 region: CASSLQQGPKLYGYTF. CDR3 DNA sequence: TGTGCCAGCAGTTTACAACAGGGACCCAAACTCTATGGCTACACCTTC. V usage is TRBV28 and J usage is TRBJ1-2; TRBD1 is a possible D gene (6 bases). The germline V and J ends were trimmed by 2 bases and 4 bases, with 17 bases remaining between them. The CDR3 contains 16 residues. The germline gives CDR1 MDHEN, CDR2 SYDVKM.

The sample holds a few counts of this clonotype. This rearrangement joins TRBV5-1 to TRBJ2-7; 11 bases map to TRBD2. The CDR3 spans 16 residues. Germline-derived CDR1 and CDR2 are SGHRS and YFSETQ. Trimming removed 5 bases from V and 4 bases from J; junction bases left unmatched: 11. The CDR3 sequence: CASRLNPGTSGYEQYF. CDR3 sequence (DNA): TGCGCCAGCAGACTAAACCCCGGGACTAGCGGATACGAGCAGTACTTC.

DNA for the CDR3: TGTGCCAGCAGCTTCGGGGACAGGGTTCAGCCCCAGCATTTT. It specifies CASSFGDRVQPQHF. The V call is TRBV7-2, the J call TRBJ1-5, with TRBD1 identical over 9 bases. Trimming at V came to 3 bases and at J to 6 bases, leaving 3 bases not matched to a gene. Germline CDR1 and CDR2: SGHTA and FQGNSA. The CDR3 loop spans 14 amino acids.

The CDR3 region is CASKLDLTNTGELFF. CDR3 nucleotide sequence: TGTGCCAGCAAGCTGGACTTAACAAACACCGGGGAGCTGTTTTTT. V gene TRBV6-1 combines with J gene TRBJ2-2, with D tentatively TRBD2 (5 bases). There are 15 residues in the CDR3. V was shortened by 7 bases and J by 2 bases, with 14 bases between the two germline ends. Germline CDR1 is MNHNS and CDR2 is SASEGT.

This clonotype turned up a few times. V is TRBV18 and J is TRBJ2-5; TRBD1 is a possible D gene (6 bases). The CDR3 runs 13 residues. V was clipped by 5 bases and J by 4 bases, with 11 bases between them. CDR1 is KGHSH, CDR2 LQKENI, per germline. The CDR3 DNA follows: TGTGCCAGCTCAGACAGGACTCGAGAGACCCAGTACTTC. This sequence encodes CASSDRTRETQYF.

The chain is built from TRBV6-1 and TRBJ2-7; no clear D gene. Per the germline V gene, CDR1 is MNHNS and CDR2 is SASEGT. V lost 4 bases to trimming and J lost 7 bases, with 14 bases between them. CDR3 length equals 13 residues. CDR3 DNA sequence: TGTGCCAGCAGTGGCGCAGGCTCGGGTGAGCAGTACGTC. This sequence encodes CASSGAGSGEQYV.

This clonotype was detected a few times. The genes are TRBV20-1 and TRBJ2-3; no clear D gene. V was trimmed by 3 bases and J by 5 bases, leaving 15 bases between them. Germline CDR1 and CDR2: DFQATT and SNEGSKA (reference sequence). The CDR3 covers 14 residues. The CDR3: CSARVLPERDTQYF. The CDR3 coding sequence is TGCAGTGCTAGGGTGTTGCCAGAGAGAGATACGCAGTATTTT.

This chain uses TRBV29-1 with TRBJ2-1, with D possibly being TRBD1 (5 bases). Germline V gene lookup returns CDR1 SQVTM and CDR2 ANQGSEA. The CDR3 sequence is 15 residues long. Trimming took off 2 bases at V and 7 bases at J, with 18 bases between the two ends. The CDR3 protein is CSVEPQGHSRNEQFF. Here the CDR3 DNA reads TGCAGCGTTGAACCCCAAGGACACTCGAGGAATGAGCAGTTCTTC.

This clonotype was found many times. The CDR3 loop reads CASSSGTGTQYEQFF. Here the CDR3 DNA reads TGTGCCAGCAGCTCCGGGACAGGGACGCAATATGAGCAGTTCTTC. The chain couples TRBV3-1 to TRBJ2-1; 9 nucleotides agree with TRBD1. The CDR3 has 15 residues. CDR1 is LGHDT, CDR2 YNNKEL, per germline (reference sequence). The junction had 10 bases not matched to a gene; V was cut back by 5 bases and J by 8 bases.

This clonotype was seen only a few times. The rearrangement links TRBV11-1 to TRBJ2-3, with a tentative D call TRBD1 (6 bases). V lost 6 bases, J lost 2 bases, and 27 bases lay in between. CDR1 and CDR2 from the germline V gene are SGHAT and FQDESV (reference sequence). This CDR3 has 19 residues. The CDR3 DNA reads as TGTGCCAGCAGTGGGAATAGCCTTATGGGGGACACCCACACAGATACGCAGTATTTT. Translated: CASSGNSLMGDTHTDTQYF. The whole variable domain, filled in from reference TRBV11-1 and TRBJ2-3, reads EAEVAQSPRYKITEKSQAVAFWCDPISGHATLYWYRQILGQGPELLVQFQDESVVDDSQLPKDRFSAERLKGVDSTLKIQPAELGDSAMYLCASSGNSLMGDTHTDTQYFGPGTRLTVL.

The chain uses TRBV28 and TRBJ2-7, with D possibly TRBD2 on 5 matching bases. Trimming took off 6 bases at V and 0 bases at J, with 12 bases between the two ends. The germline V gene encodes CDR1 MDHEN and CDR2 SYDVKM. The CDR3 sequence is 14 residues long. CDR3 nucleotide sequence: TGTGCCAGCAGACACGACTACCTCTCCTACGAGCAGTACTTC. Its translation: CASRHDYLSYEQYF.

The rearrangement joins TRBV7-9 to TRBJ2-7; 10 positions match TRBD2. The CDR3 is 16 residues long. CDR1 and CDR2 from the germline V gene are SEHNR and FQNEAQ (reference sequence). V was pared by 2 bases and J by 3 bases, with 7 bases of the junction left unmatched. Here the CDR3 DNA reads TGTGCCAGCAGCTTATTTCTAGCGGGAGAGATCTACGAGCAGTACTTC. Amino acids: CASSLFLAGEIYEQYF.

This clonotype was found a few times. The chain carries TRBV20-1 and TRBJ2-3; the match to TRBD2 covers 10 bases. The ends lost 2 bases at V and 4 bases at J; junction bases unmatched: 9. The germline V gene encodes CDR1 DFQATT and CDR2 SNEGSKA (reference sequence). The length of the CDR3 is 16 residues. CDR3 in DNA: TGCAGTGCTAGACGGAGCGGGGGGGGAGGATCAGATACGCAGTATTTT. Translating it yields CSARRSGGGGSDTQYF.

Written as DNA, the CDR3 is TGTGCCAGCAGTAACCTACTAGCGGGAAATTACGAGCAGTACTTC. It is translated as CASSNLLAGNYEQYF. The gene calls are TRBV6-5 and TRBJ2-7, with TRBD2 identical over 10 bases. This CDR3 contains 15 residues. The ends lost 5 bases at V and 4 bases at J; junction bases unmatched: 8. CDR1 MNHEY and CDR2 SVGAGI come from the germline V gene.

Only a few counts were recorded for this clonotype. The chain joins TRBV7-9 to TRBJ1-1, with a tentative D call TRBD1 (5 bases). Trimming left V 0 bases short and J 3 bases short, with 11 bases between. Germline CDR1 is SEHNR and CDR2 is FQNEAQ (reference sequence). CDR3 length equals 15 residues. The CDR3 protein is CASSLAAGRDTEAFF. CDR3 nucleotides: TGTGCCAGCAGCTTAGCGGCAGGGAGGGACACTGAAGCTTTCTTT.

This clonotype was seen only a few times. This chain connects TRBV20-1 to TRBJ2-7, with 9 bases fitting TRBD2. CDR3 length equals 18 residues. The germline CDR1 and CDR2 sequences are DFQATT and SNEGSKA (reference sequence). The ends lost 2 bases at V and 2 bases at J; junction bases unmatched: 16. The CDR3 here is CSARYLSTSGGITYEQYV. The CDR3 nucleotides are TGCAGTGCTAGATATTTGTCGACTAGCGGAGGAATAACCTACGAGCAGTACGTC.

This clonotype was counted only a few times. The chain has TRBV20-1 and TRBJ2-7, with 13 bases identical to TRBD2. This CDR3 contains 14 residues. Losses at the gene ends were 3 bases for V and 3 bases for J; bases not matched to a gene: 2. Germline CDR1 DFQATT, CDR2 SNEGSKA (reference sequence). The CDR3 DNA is TGCAGTGCTAGGACTAGCGGGGGGCACTACGAGCAGTACGTC. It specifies CSARTSGGHYEQYV.

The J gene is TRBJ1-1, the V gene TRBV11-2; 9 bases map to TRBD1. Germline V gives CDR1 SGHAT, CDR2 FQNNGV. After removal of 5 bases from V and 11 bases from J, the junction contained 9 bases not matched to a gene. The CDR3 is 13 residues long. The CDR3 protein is CASSPTGGSVAFF. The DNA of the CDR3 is TGTGCCAGCAGCCCTACAGGGGGCTCGGTCGCTTTCTTT.

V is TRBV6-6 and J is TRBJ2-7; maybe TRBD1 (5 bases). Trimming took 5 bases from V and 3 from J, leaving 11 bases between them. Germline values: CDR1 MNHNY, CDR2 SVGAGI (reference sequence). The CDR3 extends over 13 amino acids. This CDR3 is CASSTDMNYEQYV. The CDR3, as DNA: TGTGCCAGCAGTACGGACATGAACTACGAGCAGTACGTC.